These 23 T cell receptor beta chains came from one sample sequenced in a study of beta chain features in type 1 diabetes. cDNA synthesis used the whole RNA isolate, giving expressed TCRB sequences. Here immunoSEQ multiplex PCR was the method, and the copy in TCRdb shows in-frame clones only, minus some. This sample has a few hundred thousand clones, with 25% to 30% found just once. The specimen was central memory CD4+ T cells from blood. The receptors were gathered from a man younger than 45 in good health.

This chain uses TRBV25-1 with TRBJ2-3; D uncertain. CDR3 size: 13 residues. Trimming left V 6 bases short and J 1 base short, with 8 bases between. The germline V gene has CDR1 MGHDK and CDR2 SYGVNS. The CDR3 nucleotides are TGTGCCAGCAGACCCCCAGGCACAGATACGCAGTATTTT. It is translated as CASRPPGTDTQYF.

This clone was found a few times. CDR3 nucleotide sequence: TGTGCCAGCAGTTCCAGGGACAGGACTTATTACAATGAGCAGTTCTTC. It yields the protein CASSSRDRTYYNEQFF. The chain links TRBV27 to TRBJ2-1, with 8 bases lining up with TRBD1. Germline trimming cut 4 bases from V and 4 bases from J; bases unmatched to any gene: 9. Germline V CDR1 and CDR2: MNHEY, SMNVEV (reference sequence). CDR3 length: 16 residues.

The chain carries TRBV7-2 and TRBJ2-7; 12 bases are a match to TRBD2. CDR3 length equals 14 residues. CDR1 and CDR2 from the germline V gene are SGHTA and FQGNSA. V was clipped by 4 bases and J by 9 bases; unmatched bases: 7. The CDR3 spells CASSSQTSGSVQYF. Written as DNA, the CDR3 is TGTGCCAGCAGCTCACAGACTAGCGGGAGTGTGCAGTACTTC.

The table lists this clone with a few counts. This chain connects TRBV5-1 to TRBJ2-5, with TRBD1 identical over 10 bases. The CDR3 spans 16 residues. Germline V gives CDR1 SGHRS, CDR2 YFSETQ. V was clipped by 0 bases and J by 6 bases; unmatched bases: 8. CDR3 in amino acids: CASSLVSRDRGQTQYF. CDR3 in DNA: TGCGCCAGCAGCTTGGTGTCGAGGGACAGGGGACAGACCCAGTACTTC.

This clone has at least ten counts. The V gene is TRBV2, the J gene TRBJ1-2; 9 positions agree with TRBD1. CDR3 size: 14 residues. Germline loops: CDR1 SNHLY, CDR2 FYNNEI. The junction had 7 bases not matched to a gene; V was cut back by 6 bases and J by 5 bases. Here the CDR3 reads CASSSGTGNYGYTF. CDR3 DNA sequence: TGTGCCAGCAGCTCCGGGACAGGGAATTATGGCTACACCTTC.

A few counts support this clone. This chain uses TRBV9 with TRBJ1-2; D perhaps matches TRBD1 (5 bases). The CDR3 has 14 amino acids. Germline V gene lookup returns CDR1 SGDLS and CDR2 YYNGEE. With 0 bases removed from V and 9 bases from J, the gap between germline ends came to 15 bases. CDR3 in DNA: TGTGCCAGCAGCGTAGAGTATAACGGGGCGAGCTACACCTTC. As protein: CASSVEYNGASYTF.

V and J are TRBV2 and TRBJ2-5, with TRBD1 matching 9 bases. CDR1 and CDR2 from the germline V gene are SNHLY and FYNNEI. The J segment lost 6 bases and the V segment lost 5 bases, leaving 4 bases of the junction unmatched. The CDR3 runs to 13 residues. The DNA of the CDR3 is TGTGCCAGCAGTCGGGACAGGGAAAAGACCCAGTACTTC. Translated: CASSRDREKTQYF.

This chain links TRBV7-6 with TRBJ1-1; D unclear. From germline, CDR1 is SGHVS and CDR2 FNYEAQ. The CDR3 totals 13 residues. V lost 5 bases to trimming and J lost 5 bases, with 12 bases between them. This chain's CDR3 is CASSRGPRTEAFF. In DNA form, the CDR3 reads TGTGCCAGCAGCCGCGGTCCGAGAACTGAAGCTTTCTTT. Full variable domain (missing parts from reference TRBV7-6 and TRBJ1-1): GAGVSQSPRYKVTKRGQDVALRCDPISGHVSLYWYRQALGQGPEFLTYFNYEAQQDKSGLPNDRFSAERPEGSISTLTIQRTEQRDSAMYRCASSRGPRTEAFFGQGTRLTVV.

This clone has a handful of counts. The CDR3, as DNA: TGTGCCAGCAGCCCCGGGACCCTCGGGGAGACCCAGTACTTC. Its protein product is CASSPGTLGETQYF. The chain joins TRBV7-9 to TRBJ2-5; D may correspond to TRBD1 or TRBD2 (5 bases each). The CDR3 spans 14 residues. CDR1 is SEHNR, CDR2 FQNEAQ, per germline (reference sequence). The germline V and J ends were trimmed by 5 bases and 5 bases, with 15 bases remaining between them.

The table lists this clone with a few counts. The chain has TRBV10-3 and TRBJ2-5; D uncertain. Trimming took off 4 bases at V and 2 bases at J, with 8 bases between the two ends. Germline V gives CDR1 ENHRY, CDR2 SYGVKD. This CDR3 has 13 amino acids. The CDR3 here is CAISVGIQETQYF. As DNA, the CDR3 is TGTGCCATCAGTGTGGGTATTCAAGAGACCCAGTACTTC.

This chain connects TRBV5-1 to TRBJ2-3, with 7 bases aligning to TRBD1. Unmatched junction bases numbered 3, after V lost 0 bases and J lost 2 bases. The CDR3 spans 15 residues. CDR1 is SGHRS, CDR2 YFSETQ, per germline. CDR3 in amino acids: CASSLGGGNTDTQYF. Written as DNA, the CDR3 is TGCGCCAGCAGCTTGGGAGGGGGCAACACAGATACGCAGTATTTT.

This clone has a single count. V usage is TRBV6-6 and J usage is TRBJ2-3, with 8 bases aligning to TRBD2. CDR3 length equals 16 residues. From germline, CDR1 is MNHNY and CDR2 SVGAGI (reference sequence). The V segment lost 0 bases and the J segment 0 bases; nucleotides outside the gene matches: 2. The CDR3 region is CASSYSAGGSTDTQYF. The DNA for the CDR3 is TGTGCCAGCAGTTACTCGGCGGGGGGAAGCACAGATACGCAGTATTTT.

The J gene is TRBJ2-3, the V gene TRBV7-9; no firm D call. V lost 5 bases and J 7 bases, leaving 10 bases between the germline ends. CDR3 length: 12 residues. Germline values: CDR1 SEHNR, CDR2 FQNEAQ (reference sequence). CDR3 protein: CASSPPPYTQYF. In DNA form, the CDR3 reads TGTGCCAGCAGCCCTCCCCCCTATACGCAGTATTTT.

The CDR3 is CASSPGTGPEKLFF. The CDR3 coding sequence is TGTGCCAGCTCACCCGGGACAGGGCCCGAAAAACTGTTTTTT. This sequence joins TRBV18 and TRBJ1-4, with 9 bases fitting TRBD1. The CDR3 runs 14 residues. Looked up from germline, CDR1 is KGHSH and CDR2 is LQKENI. V shed 3 bases, J shed 8 bases, and the junction held 4 bases outside the gene matches.

This clone appeared a few times. The chain combines TRBV19 with TRBJ2-5; D is unclear. Trimming pared 3 bases from V and 1 base from J, leaving 9 bases between. This CDR3 spans 14 amino acids. Per germline, CDR1 LNHDA and CDR2 SQIVND (reference sequence). CDR3 in amino acids: CASSISKGQETQYF. The CDR3 DNA reads TGTGCCAGTAGTATTTCTAAGGGCCAAGAGACCCAGTACTTC.

This chain connects TRBV7-2 to TRBJ1-1; a weak D match, TRBD1 (5 bases). This CDR3 is built from 13 residues. V was pared by 1 base and J by 3 bases, with 6 bases between. Germline V CDR1 and CDR2: SGHTA, FQGNSA. Written as DNA, the CDR3 is TGTGCCAGCAGCTTAGTAGGGGACACTGAAGCTTTCTTT. Translated, it gives CASSLVGDTEAFF.

The J gene is TRBJ1-1, the V gene TRBV13, with 11 positions matching TRBD1. The CDR3 length is 16 residues. CDR1 and CDR2 from the germline V gene are PRHDT and FYEKMQ (reference sequence). The V and J ends lost 5 bases and 6 bases, in that order; junction bases with no gene match: 11. CDR3 sequence reads: CASSRRTGGAIPEAFF. In DNA, the CDR3 is TGTGCCAGCAGCCGGAGGACAGGGGGCGCGATACCTGAAGCTTTCTTT.

This clone was seen a handful of times. The chain couples TRBV7-8 to TRBJ1-4, with D possibly being TRBD1 (5 bases). V was shortened by 6 bases and J by 4 bases, with 15 bases between the two germline ends. Germline V lookup: CDR1 SGHVS, CDR2 FQNEAQ. The CDR3 is made up of 15 amino acids. CDR3 loop: CASSRTGTFNEKLFF. The DNA for the CDR3 is TGTGCCAGCAGTCGTACCGGGACCTTTAATGAAAAACTGTTTTTT.

V and J are TRBV7-9 and TRBJ1-5; 9 positions agree with TRBD1. Germline trimming cut 5 bases from V and 6 bases from J; bases unmatched to any gene: 2. The CDR3 contains 13 residues. From germline, CDR1 is SEHNR and CDR2 FQNEAQ (reference sequence). The CDR3 loop reads CASSGTGLQPQHF. CDR3 DNA sequence: TGTGCCAGCAGCGGGACAGGGCTTCAGCCCCAGCATTTT.

The gene calls are TRBV6-6 and TRBJ2-3; the match to TRBD2 covers 9 bases. Germline V gives CDR1 MNHNY, CDR2 SVGAGI (reference sequence). The V gene end was trimmed by 8 bases and the J gene end by 4 bases; junction bases not matched to a gene: 10. The length of the CDR3 is 15 residues. The chain's CDR3 is CASHAPAGGPDTQYF. CDR3 DNA: TGTGCCAGCCATGCCCCGGCGGGAGGGCCAGATACGCAGTATTTT.

This chain connects TRBV4-3 to TRBJ2-6; D might be TRBD2 (6 bases). Germline assignment: CDR1 LGHNA and CDR2 YSLEER. V lost 3 bases and J 0 bases, leaving 6 bases between the germline ends. The CDR3 extends over 15 amino acids. CDR3 residues: CASSQRGSGANVLTF. Here the CDR3 DNA reads TGCGCCAGCAGCCAGCGGGGCTCTGGGGCCAACGTCCTGACTTTC.

This clone occurred once. The gene calls are TRBV9 and TRBJ2-3; no firm D call. Germline CDR1 reads SGDLS; CDR2 reads YYNGEE. The germline V and J ends were trimmed by 3 bases and 0 bases, with 14 bases remaining between them. The CDR3 runs to 16 residues. CDR3 DNA: TGTGCCAGCAGCGCGGCACCAGCTCGGAGCACAGATACGCAGTATTTT. Amino acid sequence: CASSAAPARSTDTQYF.

The chain's CDR3 is CASSSKGGDYGYTF. The CDR3 DNA sequence: TGTGCCAGCAGCTCCAAGGGCGGTGACTATGGCTACACCTTC. The rearrangement uses TRBV5-4 and TRBJ1-2; no definite D call. Trimming removed 3 bases at V and 3 bases at J, with 12 bases between. The CDR3 covers 14 residues. Germline CDR1 reads SGHNT; CDR2 reads YYREEE (reference sequence).